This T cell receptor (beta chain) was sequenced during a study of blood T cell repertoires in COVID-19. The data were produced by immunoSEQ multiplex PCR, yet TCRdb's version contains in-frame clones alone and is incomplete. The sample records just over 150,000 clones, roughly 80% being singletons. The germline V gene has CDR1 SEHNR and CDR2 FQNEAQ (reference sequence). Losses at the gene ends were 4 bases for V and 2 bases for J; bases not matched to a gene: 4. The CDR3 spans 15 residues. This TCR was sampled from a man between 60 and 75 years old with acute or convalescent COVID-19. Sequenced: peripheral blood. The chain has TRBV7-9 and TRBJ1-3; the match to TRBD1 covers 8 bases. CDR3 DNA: TGTGCCAGCAGCTGGGCACAGGGGGCTGGAAACACCATATATTTT. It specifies CASSWAQGAGNTIYF.